The 32 T cell receptor beta chains given below trace back to one sample, sequenced in a study of blood T cell repertoires in COVID-19 (dated by TCRdb to the early 2020s). Libraries were prepared through the immunoSEQ multiplex PCR assay. TCRdb took this table from immuneACCESS and kept in-frame rearrangements with V and J called. Such tables lack part of the clones; where checked against another copy, unresolved V genes explain under half of the gap, and the rest is unexplained. This sample is represented by a few hundred thousand clones; 80% to 90% of them were singletons. More than 9% of the sample goes to the ten largest clones. Sequencing was carried out using peripheral blood. These receptor sequences come from a woman at least 80 years old with acute or convalescent COVID-19.

The chain joins TRBV27 to TRBJ1-1; D is unresolved. This CDR3 is built from 15 residues. Germline values: CDR1 MNHEY, CDR2 SMNVEV (reference sequence). V lost 4 bases and J lost 0, with 12 bases in between. The CDR3 DNA sequence: TGTGCCAGCAGTTCTCCCCCTGGAGTGAACACTGAAGCTTTCTTT. As protein: CASSSPPGVNTEAFF.

The chain links TRBV30 to TRBJ1-6, with D hard to call. Germline CDR1 and CDR2: GTSNPN and SVGIG (reference sequence). There are 15 residues in the CDR3. Trimming shortened V by 1 base and J by 6 bases, and 13 bases separated the two germline ends. As DNA, the CDR3 is TGTGCCTGGAGTGGTCGTGGGCCGTTTAATTCACCCCTCCACTTT. This codes for CAWSGRGPFNSPLHF.

This chain joins TRBV2 and TRBJ2-1; D remains ambiguous. Germline V gives CDR1 SNHLY, CDR2 FYNNEI. V shed 9 bases and J shed 0 bases, with 15 bases lying between them. The CDR3 is 15 amino acids. CDR3 in DNA: TGTGCCAGTTTCTCACACAGCAGCTCCTACAATGAGCAGTTCTTC. It is translated as CASFSHSSSYNEQFF. The variable domain in full, with the rest retrieved from reference TRBV2 and TRBJ2-1, is EPEVTQTPSHQVTQMGQEVILRCVPISNHLYFYWYRQILGQKVEFLVSFYNNEISEKSEIFDDQFSVERPDGSNFTLKIRSTKLEDSAMYFCASFSHSSSYNEQFFGPGTRLTVL.

This chain joins TRBV6-4 and TRBJ2-2; D is perhaps TRBD2 (5 bases). V gave up 4 bases and J gave up 5 bases, with 11 bases separating them. CDR1 MRHNA and CDR2 SNTAGT come from the germline V gene. CDR3 length: 14 residues. CDR3 in DNA: TGTGCCAGCAGTGTCGACTATTCAACCGGGGAGCTGTTTTTT. This encodes CASSVDYSTGELFF.

This rearrangement joins TRBV5-1 to TRBJ1-1; TRBD1 might be the D (5 bases). CDR3 length: 14 amino acids. V lost 1 base and J 4 bases, leaving 11 bases between the germline ends. CDR1 is SGHRS, CDR2 YFSETQ, per germline. The CDR3: CASSLFAGGTEAFF. The CDR3, as DNA: TGCGCCAGCAGCTTGTTCGCGGGGGGCACTGAAGCTTTCTTT.

A single count supports this clone. The genes are TRBV18 and TRBJ2-3, with TRBD1 as a possible D gene (6 bases). The CDR3 sequence is 19 residues long. Trimming left V 0 bases short and J 0 bases short, with 19 bases between. Germline V gene data show CDR1 as KGHSH and CDR2 as LQKENI. CDR3 nucleotides: TGTGCCAGCTCACCACCGCTCACAGGGAATTTTTGGAGCACAGATACGCAGTATTTT. It is translated as CASSPPLTGNFWSTDTQYF.

This clone was seen a single time. V usage is TRBV7-3 and J usage is TRBJ2-3, with 8 bases identical to TRBD2. The CDR3 extends over 15 amino acids. The V segment lost 3 bases and the J segment 4 bases; nucleotides outside the gene matches: 6. Germline V gene sequence: CDR1 SGHTA, CDR2 FQGTGA. The CDR3: CASSFSGSDADTQYF. In DNA form, the CDR3 reads TGTGCCAGCAGCTTCAGCGGGAGCGACGCAGATACGCAGTATTTT.

The CDR3 here is CASSAGRSNQPQHF. The CDR3 region has the DNA TGTGCCAGCTCAGCGGGTCGGAGCAATCAGCCCCAGCATTTT. The chain combines TRBV18 with TRBJ1-5; no clear D gene. The germline gives CDR1 KGHSH, CDR2 LQKENI. Trimming removed 5 bases from V and 1 base from J, with 9 bases in between. The CDR3 extends over 14 amino acids.

The chain couples TRBV2 to TRBJ2-2, with TRBD1 identical over 8 bases. Trimming at V came to 6 bases and at J to 6 bases, leaving 9 bases not matched to a gene. Germline CDR1 reads SNHLY; CDR2 reads FYNNEI. The CDR3 consists of 15 residues. CDR3 bases: TGTGCCAGCAGGGGGCAGGGGGCGCGGGCCGGGGAGCTGTTTTTT. This sequence encodes CASRGQGARAGELFF.

The chain couples TRBV19 to TRBJ1-1; maybe TRBD1 (6 bases). CDR3 length: 14 residues. V dropped 0 bases and J dropped 4 bases, with 9 bases sitting between them. Germline-derived CDR1 and CDR2 are LNHDA and SQIVND (reference sequence). CDR3 nucleotide sequence: TGTGCCAGTAGTATAGACAGGGGACCCACTGAAGCTTTCTTT. This encodes CASSIDRGPTEAFF.

V and J are TRBV19 and TRBJ2-5, with 7 bases fitting TRBD1. Germline lookup yields CDR1 LNHDA and CDR2 SQIVND (reference sequence). The length of the CDR3 is 14 residues. V shed 5 bases, J shed 5 bases, and the junction held 8 bases outside the gene matches. The CDR3 region has the DNA TGTGCCAGTAGTCAGACAGGGAATTCGGAGACCCAGTACTTC. It codes for CASSQTGNSETQYF.

The chain is built from TRBV4-1 and TRBJ1-1, with no clear D. CDR3 length equals 14 residues. Trimming removed 1 base from V and 4 bases from J, with 10 bases in between. The germline V gene encodes CDR1 MGHRA and CDR2 YSYEKL. This CDR3 is CASSQAGEGTEAFF. The CDR3 DNA sequence: TGCGCCAGCAGCCAAGCCGGGGAGGGCACTGAAGCTTTCTTT.

The rearrangement links TRBV3-1 (or the pseudogene TRBV3-2) to TRBJ2-5, with D hard to call. From germline, CDR1 is LGHDT and CDR2 YNNKEL (reference sequence). Trimming stripped 1 base from V and 7 bases from J, with 10 bases between. There are 13 residues in the CDR3. The CDR3 DNA reads as TGTGCCAGCAGCCAAGGAACGCAGGCGACCCAGTACTTC. Translation: CASSQGTQATQYF.

DNA for the CDR3: TGTGCCAGCAGCCAAGATGAGGGTAGGGCCGAAAAACTGTTTTTT. Translating it yields CASSQDEGRAEKLFF. The V call is TRBV14, the J call TRBJ1-4, with D unclear. The CDR3 extends over 15 amino acids. CDR1 and CDR2 (germline): SGHDN, FVKESK. Trimming stripped 0 bases from V and 8 bases from J, with 13 bases between.

The chain has TRBV28 and TRBJ1-2, with a weak D call TRBD1 (6 bases). Looked up from germline, CDR1 is MDHEN and CDR2 is SYDVKM. Trimming took 4 bases from V and 0 from J, leaving 12 bases between them. CDR3 length: 15 residues. Here the CDR3 reads CASSSQGRANYGYTF. CDR3 DNA sequence: TGTGCCAGCAGTTCACAGGGTAGGGCTAACTATGGCTACACCTTC.

The V call is TRBV12-5, the J call TRBJ2-7; D is perhaps TRBD2 (7 bases). CDR3 length: 15 residues. V gave up 2 bases and J gave up 6 bases, with 17 bases separating them. In germline, CDR1 is LGHNT, CDR2 FRNRAP. The CDR3 nucleotides read TGTGCTAGTGGTTTGCTTGGGGGGGGCGCGGGCGAGCAGTACTTC. This translates into CASGLLGGGAGEQYF.

The gene calls are TRBV11-2 and TRBJ1-4, with a possible D match to TRBD1 (5 bases). The CDR3 has 13 amino acids. Between the trimmed V and J ends, which lost 4 bases and 10 bases, there was a span of 13 bases. CDR1 is SGHAT and CDR2 is FQNNGV in the germline V gene. The CDR3 here is CASSSQTEGKLFF. CDR3 coding DNA: TGTGCCAGCAGCTCTCAGACAGAAGGAAAACTGTTTTTT.

Only one count was recorded for this clone. The V call is TRBV30, the J call TRBJ2-1; 9 nucleotides line up with TRBD1. With V trimmed by 3 bases and J by 6 bases, 9 bases remained unmatched. This CDR3 has 15 residues. The germline V gene encodes CDR1 GTSNPN and CDR2 SVGIG (reference sequence). This chain's CDR3 is CAWRRLGQGRNEQFF. CDR3 in DNA: TGTGCCTGGAGACGTTTGGGACAGGGTCGCAATGAGCAGTTCTTC.

The rearrangement uses TRBV27 and TRBJ1-5; 8 nucleotides agree with TRBD1. The V and J ends lost 6 bases and 3 bases, in that order; junction bases with no gene match: 4. Germline loops: CDR1 MNHEY, CDR2 SMNVEV (reference sequence). The CDR3 has 14 amino acids. This CDR3 reads CASSRQGPNQPQHF. The CDR3 nucleotides are TGTGCCAGCAGCCGACAGGGGCCCAATCAGCCCCAGCATTTT.

J is TRBJ2-1 and V is TRBV19; 8 bases match TRBD1. V gave up 6 bases and J gave up 1 base; unmatched junction bases: 5. The CDR3 is 15 residues long. The germline V gene encodes CDR1 LNHDA and CDR2 SQIVND (reference sequence). CDR3 loop: CASSRGQGSYNEQFF. The CDR3 coding sequence is TGTGCCAGTAGCCGTGGACAGGGATCCTACAATGAGCAGTTCTTC.

CDR3 bases: TGTGCCAGCAGCCAAGGCCAGGGGCGCGATACGCAGTATTTT. This encodes CASSQGQGRDTQYF. The J gene is TRBJ2-3, the V gene TRBV3-1 (or the pseudogene TRBV3-2); maybe TRBD1 (6 bases). The CDR3 consists of 14 residues. Germline assignment: CDR1 LGHDT and CDR2 YNNKEL (reference sequence). Trimming removed 1 base at V and 6 bases at J, with 11 bases between.

The chain recombines TRBV4-2 with TRBJ2-2; no firm D call. Germline lookup yields CDR1 LGHNA and CDR2 YNFKEQ. This CDR3 comprises 16 residues. V was clipped by 0 bases and J by 0 bases, with 8 bases between them. The CDR3 here is CASSQEEAPNTGELFF. DNA of the CDR3: TGTGCCAGCAGCCAAGAAGAAGCGCCGAACACCGGGGAGCTGTTTTTT.

V usage is TRBV18 and J usage is TRBJ2-7, with D possibly being TRBD1 (6 bases). V lost 3 bases, J lost 3 bases, and 9 bases lay in between. Germline V gene data show CDR1 as KGHSH and CDR2 as LQKENI. CDR3 length: 13 residues. The CDR3 is CASSPDSYYEQYF. The CDR3 DNA sequence: TGTGCCAGCTCACCGGACAGTTACTACGAGCAGTACTTC.

This clone showed up just once. The CDR3 nucleotides are TGTGCCAGTAGTTCATGGGGAGGGGCTCGCACTGAAGCTTTCTTT. Its protein product is CASSSWGGARTEAFF. The V and J genes are TRBV19 and TRBJ1-1; tentative D call: TRBD1 (5 bases). Germline V gives CDR1 LNHDA, CDR2 SQIVND (reference sequence). With 5 bases removed from V and 4 bases from J, the gap between germline ends came to 17 bases. The CDR3 consists of 15 residues. The full variable domain, rest sourced from reference TRBV19 and TRBJ1-1, is DGGITQSPKYLFRKEGQNVTLSCEQNLNHDAMYWYRQDPGQGLRLIYYSQIVNDFQKGDIAEGYSVSREKKESFPLTVTSAQKNPTAFYLCASSSWGGARTEAFFGQGTRLTVV.

The chain couples TRBV10-1 to TRBJ2-1, with 9 bases fitting TRBD2. The CDR3 sequence is 14 residues long. With 4 bases clipped from V and 7 bases from J, the junction kept 5 bases outside the gene matches. Germline V gene sequence: CDR1 WNHNN, CDR2 SYGVQD (reference sequence). The CDR3 is CASSGGLAGNEQFF. CDR3 bases: TGCGCCAGCAGTGGGGGACTAGCTGGGAATGAGCAGTTCTTC.

This rearrangement joins TRBV6-6 to TRBJ2-5; D is possibly TRBD2 (5 bases). Germline lookup yields CDR1 MNHNY and CDR2 SVGAGI (reference sequence). The CDR3 is 15 amino acids. V was pared by 5 bases and J by 2 bases, with 15 bases between. This CDR3 reads CASSLKAAGQETQYF. CDR3 in DNA: TGTGCCAGCAGTCTCAAGGCTGCGGGTCAAGAGACCCAGTACTTC.

The genes are TRBV11-2 and TRBJ1-1; a weak D match, TRBD1 (6 bases). Germline values: CDR1 SGHAT, CDR2 FQNNGV. With 2 bases removed from V and 4 bases from J, the gap between germline ends came to 14 bases. The CDR3 runs to 15 residues. The CDR3 bases are TGTGCCAGCAGCTTACACAGGGCTGAAGGCACTGAAGCTTTCTTT. Its translation: CASSLHRAEGTEAFF.

The chain recombines TRBV28 with TRBJ1-1, with 10 bases aligning to TRBD1. This CDR3 has 15 residues. V was clipped by 6 bases and J by 6 bases; unmatched bases: 10. Germline V lookup: CDR1 MDHEN, CDR2 SYDVKM. CDR3 protein: CASSLLGQGSPEAFF. The CDR3 bases are TGTGCCAGCAGCCTTTTGGGACAGGGGAGCCCTGAAGCTTTCTTT.

The V call is TRBV7-8, the J call TRBJ2-7; 10 nucleotides align to TRBD2. The CDR3 totals 16 residues. The J segment lost 5 bases and the V segment lost 0 bases, leaving 7 bases of the junction unmatched. The germline gives CDR1 SGHVS, CDR2 FQNEAQ. The CDR3 here is CASSLAIAGGADEQYF. For the CDR3, the DNA is TGTGCCAGCAGCTTAGCGATAGCGGGAGGTGCCGACGAGCAGTACTTC.

The chain combines TRBV3-1 (or the pseudogene TRBV3-2) with TRBJ2-7, with 8 bases identical to TRBD1. The CDR3 covers 16 residues. Germline V CDR1 and CDR2: LGHDT, YNNKEL (reference sequence). The V and J ends lost 1 base and 0 bases, in that order; junction bases with no gene match: 5. CDR3 in DNA: TGTGCCAGCAGCCAAGGTCCGGGGACAGGCTCCTACGAGCAGTACTTC. Its protein product is CASSQGPGTGSYEQYF.

This chain connects TRBV9 to TRBJ2-5; 11 nucleotides align to TRBD1. This CDR3 comprises 15 residues. Per the germline V gene, CDR1 is SGDLS and CDR2 is YYNGEE. V gave up 1 base and J gave up 4 bases; unmatched junction bases: 3. CDR3: CASSVYGQGAETQYF. CDR3 nucleotides: TGTGCCAGCAGCGTATACGGACAGGGGGCAGAGACCCAGTACTTC.

The CDR3 region has the DNA TGTGCCAGCAGCGTAGAAGGGACACGATTCGGGGTAAATGAAAAACTGTTTTTT. This codes for CASSVEGTRFGVNEKLFF. J is TRBJ1-4 and V is TRBV9, with TRBD1 as a possible D gene (6 bases). Looked up from germline, CDR1 is SGDLS and CDR2 is YYNGEE. This CDR3 comprises 18 residues. The ends were cut back, 0 bases at V and 5 bases at J, with 20 bases in the middle.